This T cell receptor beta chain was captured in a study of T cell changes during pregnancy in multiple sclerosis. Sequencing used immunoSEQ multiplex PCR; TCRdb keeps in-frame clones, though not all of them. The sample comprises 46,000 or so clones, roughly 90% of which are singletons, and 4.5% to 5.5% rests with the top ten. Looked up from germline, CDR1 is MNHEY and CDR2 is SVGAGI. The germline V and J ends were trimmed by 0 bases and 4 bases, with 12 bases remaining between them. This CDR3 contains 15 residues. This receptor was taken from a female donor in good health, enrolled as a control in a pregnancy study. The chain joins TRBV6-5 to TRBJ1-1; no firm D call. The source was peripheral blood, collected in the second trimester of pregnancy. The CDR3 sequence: CASSYSGGSATEAFF. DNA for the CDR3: TGTGCCAGCAGTTACTCGGGAGGGTCGGCCACTGAAGCTTTCTTT.